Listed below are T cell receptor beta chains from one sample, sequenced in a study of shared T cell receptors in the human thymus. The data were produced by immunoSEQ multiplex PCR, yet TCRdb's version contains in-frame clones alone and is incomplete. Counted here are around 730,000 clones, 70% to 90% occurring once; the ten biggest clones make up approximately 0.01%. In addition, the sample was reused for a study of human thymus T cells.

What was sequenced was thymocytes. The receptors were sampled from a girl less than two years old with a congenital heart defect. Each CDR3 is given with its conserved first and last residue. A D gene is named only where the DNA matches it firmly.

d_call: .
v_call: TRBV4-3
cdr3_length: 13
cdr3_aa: CASSQAESYGYTF

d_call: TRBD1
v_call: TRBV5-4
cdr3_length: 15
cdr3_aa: CASSFSDRRGNTIYF

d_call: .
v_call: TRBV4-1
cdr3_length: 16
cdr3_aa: CASSQNRQVLTGELFF

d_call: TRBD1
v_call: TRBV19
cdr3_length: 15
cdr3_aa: CASSEGQGWDNEQFF

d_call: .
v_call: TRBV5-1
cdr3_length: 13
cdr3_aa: CASSLGNERGYTF

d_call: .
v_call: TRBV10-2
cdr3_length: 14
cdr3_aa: CASSEENSSYEQYF

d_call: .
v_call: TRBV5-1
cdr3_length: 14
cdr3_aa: CASSLGQDRSGYTF

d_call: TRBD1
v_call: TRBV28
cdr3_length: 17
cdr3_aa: CASSNTTGRRSNQPQHF

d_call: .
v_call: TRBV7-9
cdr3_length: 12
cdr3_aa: CASSPFTGELFF

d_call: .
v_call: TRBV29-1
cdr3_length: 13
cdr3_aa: CSVGVTGDYEQYF

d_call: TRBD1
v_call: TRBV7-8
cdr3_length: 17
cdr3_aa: CASSPKGLGQGNSPLHF

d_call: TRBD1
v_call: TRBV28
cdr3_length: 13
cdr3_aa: CASSSQGVTEAFF

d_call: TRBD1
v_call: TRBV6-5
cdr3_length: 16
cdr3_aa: CASSFAAGQEYYGYTF

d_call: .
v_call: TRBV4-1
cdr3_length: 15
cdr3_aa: CASSQDRRLNTEAFF

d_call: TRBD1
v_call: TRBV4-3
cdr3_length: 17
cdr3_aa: CASSQDWADRGYYEQYF

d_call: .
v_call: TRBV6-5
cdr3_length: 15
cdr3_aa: CASSYSPTVNTEAFF

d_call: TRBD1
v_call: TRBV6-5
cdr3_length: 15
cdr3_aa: CASRDALQGTDTQYF

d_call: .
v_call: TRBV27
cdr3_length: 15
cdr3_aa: CASSFSGSGANVLTF

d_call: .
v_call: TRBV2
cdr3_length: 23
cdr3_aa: CASSDFDRTSEWDRLPLNYGYTF

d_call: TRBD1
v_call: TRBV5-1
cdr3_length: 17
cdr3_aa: CASSLLRDRGHRNEQFF

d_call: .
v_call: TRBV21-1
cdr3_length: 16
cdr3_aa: CASSKRGRQSNQPQHF

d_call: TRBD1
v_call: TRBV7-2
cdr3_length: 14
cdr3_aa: CASRPTGVRREQYF

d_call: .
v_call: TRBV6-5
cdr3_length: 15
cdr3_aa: CASSSTRLAKNIQYF

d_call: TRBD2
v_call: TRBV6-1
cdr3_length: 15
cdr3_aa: CGSGLTSPPYNEQFF

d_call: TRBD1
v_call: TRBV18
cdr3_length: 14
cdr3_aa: CASSTGTGKEKLFF

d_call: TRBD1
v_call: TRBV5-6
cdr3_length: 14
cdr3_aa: CASSPRDRQYEQYF

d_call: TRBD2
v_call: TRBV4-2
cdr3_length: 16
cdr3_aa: CASSHGTIGDTGELFF

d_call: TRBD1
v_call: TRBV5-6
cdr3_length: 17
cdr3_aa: CASSLGQGIGMNTEAFF

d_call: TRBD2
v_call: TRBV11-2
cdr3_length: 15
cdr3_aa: CASSPGAGGGNEQFF

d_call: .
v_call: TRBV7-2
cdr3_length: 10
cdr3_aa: CASGPGELFF

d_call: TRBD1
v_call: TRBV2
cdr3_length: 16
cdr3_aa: CASAKDRGVLTDEQYF

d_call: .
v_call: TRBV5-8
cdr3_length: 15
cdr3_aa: CASSLGQGPNEKLFF

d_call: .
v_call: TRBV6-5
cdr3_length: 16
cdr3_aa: CASSYPAQGPNTEAFF

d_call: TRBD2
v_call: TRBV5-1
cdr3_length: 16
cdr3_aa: CASSLVMGGGKNEQFF

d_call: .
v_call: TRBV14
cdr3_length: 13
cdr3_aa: CASSHPSGSPLHF

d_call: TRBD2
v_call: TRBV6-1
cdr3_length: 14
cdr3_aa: CASMVGGYADTQYF

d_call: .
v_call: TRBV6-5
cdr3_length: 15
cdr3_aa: CASSCNGSSYNEQFF

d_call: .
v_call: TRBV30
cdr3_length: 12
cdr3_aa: CAWRTASGGYTF

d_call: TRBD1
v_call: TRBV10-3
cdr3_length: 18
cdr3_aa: CAIKDRDPRLTSYNEQFF

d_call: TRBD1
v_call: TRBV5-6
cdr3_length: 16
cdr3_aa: CASSLRDRETNEKLFF

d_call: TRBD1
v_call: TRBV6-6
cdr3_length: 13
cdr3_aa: CASSYGTGAGYTF

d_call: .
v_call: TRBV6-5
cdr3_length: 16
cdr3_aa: CASSYNFPGVTYEQYF

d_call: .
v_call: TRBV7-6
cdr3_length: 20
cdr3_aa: CASSLLSGSRPSGAKNIQYF

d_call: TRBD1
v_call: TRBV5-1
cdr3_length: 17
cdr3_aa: CASSLDRAKPPGGEQYF

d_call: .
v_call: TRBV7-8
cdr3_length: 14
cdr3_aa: CASTGGPSNQPQHF

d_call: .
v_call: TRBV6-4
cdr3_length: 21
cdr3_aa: CASSDLASLMSQDRIFYGYTF

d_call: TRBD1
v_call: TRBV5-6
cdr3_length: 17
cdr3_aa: CASHYRDSVLMNTEAFF

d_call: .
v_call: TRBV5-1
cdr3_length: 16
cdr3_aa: CASSLASGLLENEQFF

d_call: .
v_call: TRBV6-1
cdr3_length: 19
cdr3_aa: CASSGVRGGSSIGNQPQHF

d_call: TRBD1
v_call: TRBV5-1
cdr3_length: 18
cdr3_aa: CASSLVQGAKWGNTEAFF

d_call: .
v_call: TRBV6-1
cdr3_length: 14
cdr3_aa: CASSGGTGYNEQFF

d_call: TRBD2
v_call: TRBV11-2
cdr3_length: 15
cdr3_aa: CASSLLAGGSYEQYF